Listed below are T cell receptor beta chains from one sample, sequenced in a study of regulatory T cells in long-lasting Graves disease. TCRdb re-called the multiplex PCR reads with MiXCR, one entry per CDR3 protein. The sample contains fewer than 650,000 distinct CDR3 sequences, 15% to 20% of which appear only once. The sample also formed part of further work on T cells in Graves' hyperthyroidism and ophthalmopathy.

The sample consisted of peripheral blood mononuclear cells (PBMCs), taken at new diagnosis, from a patient treated with antithyroid drugs. Every receptor here comes from a man aged 18 to 35 with Graves disease. CDR3s include the opening cysteine and the closing phenylalanine or tryptophan. Each record gives: V gene, J gene, D gene, clone size, CDR3 DNA, CDR3 protein. A D gene is named only where the DNA matches it firmly. A row's size may be missing; if present it is once, few, many or a size class.

v_gene: TRBV10-1
j_gene: TRBJ2-7
d_gene: NA
abundance: few
CDR3nt: TGCGCCAGCAGTGAGACTCAAGCCTGGAGGGAGCAGTACTTC
CDR3aa: CASSETQAWREQYF

v_gene: TRBV29-1
j_gene: TRBJ2-7
d_gene: TRBD2
abundance: NA
CDR3nt: TGCAGCGTCTACTGGACTAGCCGATCCTACGAGCAGTACTTC
CDR3aa: CSVYWTSRSYEQYF

v_gene: TRBV7-9
j_gene: TRBJ2-7
d_gene: NA
abundance: few
CDR3nt: TGTGCCTTTGGGCGGACGCCCTACGAGCAGTACTTC
CDR3aa: CAFGRTPYEQYF

v_gene: TRBV20-1
j_gene: TRBJ2-7
d_gene: NA
abundance: NA
CDR3nt: TGCAGTGCTAGAGGTGCGGGCTCCTACGAGCAGTACTTC
CDR3aa: CSARGAGSYEQYF

v_gene: TRBV27
j_gene: TRBJ1-1
d_gene: TRBD1
abundance: many
CDR3nt: TGTGCCAGCAGTTTAATTGGGGGACAGGGGGGGGTTAACACTGAAGCTTTCTTT
CDR3aa: CASSLIGGQGGVNTEAFF

v_gene: TRBV4-1
j_gene: TRBJ1-6
d_gene: NA
abundance: few
CDR3nt: TGCGCCAGCAGCCCCATGCTCGGGCCAAAGGATTCACCCCTCCACTTT
CDR3aa: CASSPMLGPKDSPLHF

v_gene: TRBV6-1
j_gene: TRBJ1-5
d_gene: NA
abundance: many
CDR3nt: TGTGCCAGCAGTGAAGCCAGTCCCACGGGGTCCGATACACATTTT
CDR3aa: CASSEASPTGSDTHF

v_gene: TRBV24-1
j_gene: TRBJ2-6
d_gene: NA
abundance: few
CDR3nt: TGTGCCACCAGTGATTCTAACAGGGTCTCCGGGGCCAACGTCCTGACTTTC
CDR3aa: CATSDSNRVSGANVLTF

v_gene: TRBV4-1
j_gene: TRBJ2-1
d_gene: NA
abundance: few
CDR3nt: TGCGCCAGCAGCCCTCAGGGTGGCCCTACATATGAGCAGTTCTTC
CDR3aa: CASSPQGGPTYEQFF

v_gene: TRBV12-3/TRBV12-4
j_gene: TRBJ2-3
d_gene: NA
abundance: NA
CDR3nt: TGTGCCAGCAGTCCAAGCGAGAGAGCTGCTCGAACGCAGTATTTT
CDR3aa: CASSPSERAARTQYF

v_gene: TRBV11-2
j_gene: TRBJ1-5
d_gene: NA
abundance: many
CDR3nt: TGTGCCAGCAGCTTAGTAGGGTTCGGCAATCAGCCCCAGCATTTT
CDR3aa: CASSLVGFGNQPQHF

v_gene: TRBV30
j_gene: TRBJ1-6
d_gene: NA
abundance: many
CDR3nt: TGTGCCTCTGAAGGCGGACCATCTAATTCACCCCTCCACTTT
CDR3aa: CASEGGPSNSPLHF

v_gene: TRBV20-1
j_gene: TRBJ2-7
d_gene: NA
abundance: many
CDR3nt: TGCAGTGCTAGAGACGACAAGCCAACGGGGGAGCAGTACTTC
CDR3aa: CSARDDKPTGEQYF

v_gene: TRBV25-1
j_gene: TRBJ2-5
d_gene: NA
abundance: NA
CDR3nt: TGTGCCAGCAGTGAAACAGGGTGGGCAGAGACCCAGTACTTC
CDR3aa: CASSETGWAETQYF

v_gene: TRBV4-1
j_gene: TRBJ2-7
d_gene: NA
abundance: once
CDR3nt: TGCGCCAGCAGCCAAACGTCAGGGACCGGCCATCGGGACGAGCAGTACTTC
CDR3aa: CASSQTSGTGHRDEQYF

v_gene: TRBV28
j_gene: TRBJ2-1
d_gene: TRBD2
abundance: many
CDR3nt: TGTGCCAGCAGGGAGACTAGCGGGAGGTCCTACAATGAGCAGTTCTTC
CDR3aa: CASRETSGRSYNEQFF

v_gene: TRBV9
j_gene: TRBJ1-3
d_gene: NA
abundance: NA
CDR3nt: TGTGCCAGCAGCGTAGACAGCGCTGGAAACACCATATATTTT
CDR3aa: CASSVDSAGNTIYF

v_gene: TRBV9
j_gene: TRBJ2-2
d_gene: TRBD2
abundance: few
CDR3nt: TGTGCCAGCAGCTCAGATAGCGGGAGGAACACCGGGGAGCTGTTTTTT
CDR3aa: CASSSDSGRNTGELFF

v_gene: TRBV9
j_gene: TRBJ2-7
d_gene: NA
abundance: many
CDR3nt: TGTGCCAGCAGTCCTGGGGGACGGGAGACCTACGAGCAGTACTTC
CDR3aa: CASSPGGRETYEQYF

v_gene: TRBV20-1
j_gene: TRBJ2-1
d_gene: NA
abundance: few
CDR3nt: TGCAGTGCTTCCCCCCTAGCCGAGCAGTTCTTC
CDR3aa: CSASPLAEQFF

v_gene: TRBV20-1
j_gene: TRBJ2-5
d_gene: TRBD1
abundance: many
CDR3nt: TGCAGTGCTAGAGAGCCAGGGGGAAGGTCGTACCAAGAGACCCAGTACTTC
CDR3aa: CSAREPGGRSYQETQYF

v_gene: TRBV20-1
j_gene: TRBJ2-5
d_gene: TRBD1
abundance: many
CDR3nt: TGCAGTGCGAGAAGGACAGGGGGAATGGAAGAGACCCAGTACTTC
CDR3aa: CSARRTGGMEETQYF

v_gene: TRBV28
j_gene: TRBJ2-5
d_gene: TRBD1
abundance: many
CDR3nt: TGTGCCAGCAGACTGGGAAGACAGGGGGCGACGGAGACCCAGTACTTC
CDR3aa: CASRLGRQGATETQYF

v_gene: TRBV10-3
j_gene: TRBJ2-5
d_gene: NA
abundance: NA
CDR3nt: TGTGCCATCAGTGAGTACAGGGTAGGGCAAGAGACCCAGTACTTC
CDR3aa: CAISEYRVGQETQYF

v_gene: TRBV5-8
j_gene: TRBJ1-1
d_gene: NA
abundance: few
CDR3nt: TGTGCCAGCAGCTTGGCGGCAGGGAGAATGACTGAAGCTTTCTTT
CDR3aa: CASSLAAGRMTEAFF

v_gene: TRBV7-9
j_gene: TRBJ2-1
d_gene: TRBD1
abundance: NA
CDR3nt: TGTGCCAGCAGCTCCCACCCGGGACAGGGGACATTAAATGAGCAGTTCTTC
CDR3aa: CASSSHPGQGTLNEQFF

v_gene: TRBV6-1
j_gene: TRBJ1-5
d_gene: NA
abundance: many
CDR3nt: TGTGCCAGCAGTGAGGGAAGGAGGAATCAGCCCCAGCATTTT
CDR3aa: CASSEGRRNQPQHF

v_gene: TRBV20-1
j_gene: TRBJ1-2
d_gene: NA
abundance: NA
CDR3nt: TGCAGTGCTAGAGAGGGGGCCGGTGGCTACACCTTC
CDR3aa: CSAREGAGGYTF

v_gene: TRBV27
j_gene: TRBJ2-2
d_gene: NA
abundance: NA
CDR3nt: TGTGCCAGCCGAGGGTATCCCGGGGAGCTGTTTTTT
CDR3aa: CASRGYPGELFF

v_gene: TRBV30
j_gene: TRBJ2-7
d_gene: NA
abundance: NA
CDR3nt: TGTGCCTGGAGTCAGAACAGCTACGAGCAGTACTTC
CDR3aa: CAWSQNSYEQYF

v_gene: TRBV7-9
j_gene: TRBJ2-7
d_gene: TRBD1
abundance: NA
CDR3nt: TGTGCCAGCAGCGCCCGACAGGGGGCCCCCTTACTCGAGCAGTACTTC
CDR3aa: CASSARQGAPLLEQYF